Detailed here is one T cell receptor (beta chain). As yet, its antigen is unknown. The sample belongs to a study of T cells in narcolepsy. Study context: Enrolled donors included narcolepsy type 1 or type 2 patients and healthy controls. Points from the study as a whole: HCRT-specific and TRIB2-specific autoreactive clonotypes appeared among same-patient CSF and blood CD4+ clonotypes. Autoreactive clonotypes reportedly recurred in blood of same and different patients, not controls.

The germline gives CDR1 LNHDA, CDR2 SQIVND (reference sequence). CDR3 length: 15 amino acids. J was trimmed by 4 bases and V by 3 bases; bases with no gene match: 6. TCRdb's table, derived via immunoSEQ multiplex PCR, lists solely in-frame clones and lacks some. This sample has 13,000 or so clones, with roughly nine tenths found just once. The sample taken for sequencing was CD45RA- memory CD4+ T cells from PBMCs. The TCR originated in a human donor with narcolepsy. This chain connects TRBV19 to TRBJ1-2, with TRBD1 identical over 9 bases. CDR3 in amino acids: CASSIPGQGIYGYTF. CDR3 bases: TGTGCCAGTAGTATCCCGGGACAGGGAATCTATGGCTACACCTTC.